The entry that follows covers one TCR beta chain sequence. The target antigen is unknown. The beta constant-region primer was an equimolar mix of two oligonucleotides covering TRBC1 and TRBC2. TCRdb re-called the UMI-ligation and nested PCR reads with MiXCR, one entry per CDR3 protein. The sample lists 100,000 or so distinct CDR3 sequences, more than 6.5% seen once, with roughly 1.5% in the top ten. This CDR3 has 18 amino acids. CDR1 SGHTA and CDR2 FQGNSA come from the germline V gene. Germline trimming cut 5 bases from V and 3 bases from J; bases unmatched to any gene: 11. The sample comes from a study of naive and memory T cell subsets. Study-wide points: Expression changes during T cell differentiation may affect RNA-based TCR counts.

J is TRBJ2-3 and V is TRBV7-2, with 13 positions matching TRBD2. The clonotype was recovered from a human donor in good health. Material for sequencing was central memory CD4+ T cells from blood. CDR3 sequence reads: CASSLTSGGAISTDTQYF. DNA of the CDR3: TGTGCCAGCAGCCTAACTAGCGGGGGGGCCATTTCTACAGATACGCAGTATTTT.